The clone carrying this T cell receptor (beta chain) has just a few counts. One entry per CDR3 protein, called by TCRdb with MiXCR from the RT-PCR reads. The data contain more than 600,000 distinct CDR3 sequences, 14% of them singletons. In germline, CDR1 is SEHNR, CDR2 FQNEAQ (reference sequence). V was clipped by 5 bases and J by 8 bases, with 13 bases between them. The CDR3 runs to 14 residues. The chain uses TRBV7-9 and TRBJ1-6; D gene unclear. The receptor was isolated from a female donor in good health, serving as a healthy control. Sequencing was done on a sample of memory CD4+ T cells from blood. The DNA for the CDR3 is TGTGCCAGCAGCACGAGCGGGTGGGATTCACCCCTCCACTTT. Its protein is CASSTSGWDSPLHF.